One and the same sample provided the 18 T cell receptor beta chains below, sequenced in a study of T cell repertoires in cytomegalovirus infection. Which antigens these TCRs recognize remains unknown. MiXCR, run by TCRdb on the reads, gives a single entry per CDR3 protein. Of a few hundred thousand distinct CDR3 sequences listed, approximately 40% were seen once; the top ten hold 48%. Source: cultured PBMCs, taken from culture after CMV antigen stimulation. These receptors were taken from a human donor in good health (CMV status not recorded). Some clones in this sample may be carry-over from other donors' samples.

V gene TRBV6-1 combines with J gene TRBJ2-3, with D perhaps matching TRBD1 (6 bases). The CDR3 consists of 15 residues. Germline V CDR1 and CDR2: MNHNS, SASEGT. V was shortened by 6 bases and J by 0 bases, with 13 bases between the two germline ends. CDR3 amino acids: CASRLGRGSTDTQYF. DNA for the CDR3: TGTGCCAGCAGACTCGGTAGGGGGAGCACAGATACGCAGTATTTT.

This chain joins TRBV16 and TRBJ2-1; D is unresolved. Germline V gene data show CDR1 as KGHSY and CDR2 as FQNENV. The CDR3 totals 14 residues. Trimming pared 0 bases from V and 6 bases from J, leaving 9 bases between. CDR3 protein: CASSQSASTNEQFF. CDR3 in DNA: TGTGCCAGCAGCCAATCGGCTAGTACCAATGAGCAGTTCTTC.

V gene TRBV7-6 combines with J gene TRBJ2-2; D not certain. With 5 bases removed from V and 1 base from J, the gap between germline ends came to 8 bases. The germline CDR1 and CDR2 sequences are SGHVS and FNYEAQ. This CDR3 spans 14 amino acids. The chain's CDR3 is CASSHSLNTGELFF. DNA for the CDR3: TGTGCCAGCAGCCACTCATTGAACACCGGGGAGCTGTTTTTT.

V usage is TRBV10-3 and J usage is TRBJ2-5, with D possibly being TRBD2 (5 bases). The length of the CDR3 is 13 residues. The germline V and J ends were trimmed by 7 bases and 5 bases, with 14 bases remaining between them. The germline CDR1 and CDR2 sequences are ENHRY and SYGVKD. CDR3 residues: CAITRGAGETQYF. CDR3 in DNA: TGTGCCATCACCCGGGGTGCGGGTGAGACCCAGTACTTC.

CDR3 nucleotide sequence: TGTGCCAGCAGCTTAGGGTTGACAGGCTATGGCTACACCTTC. It yields the protein CASSLGLTGYGYTF. This sequence joins TRBV7-2 and TRBJ1-2, with TRBD1 as a possible D gene (6 bases). The CDR3 contains 14 residues. Germline CDR1 SGHTA, CDR2 FQGNSA. The V end lost 1 base, the J end lost 4 bases, and 10 bases lay between the germline ends.

The DNA for the CDR3 is TGTGCCAGCAGCCCCCTGACCGGGACTATGCAGTTCTTC. Protein: CASSPLTGTMQFF. The J gene is TRBJ2-1, the V gene TRBV11-2, with 7 bases identical to TRBD2. The trim removed 5 bases at V and 12 bases at J, leaving 10 bases unmatched. Germline assignment: CDR1 SGHAT and CDR2 FQNNGV. The CDR3 sequence is 13 residues long.

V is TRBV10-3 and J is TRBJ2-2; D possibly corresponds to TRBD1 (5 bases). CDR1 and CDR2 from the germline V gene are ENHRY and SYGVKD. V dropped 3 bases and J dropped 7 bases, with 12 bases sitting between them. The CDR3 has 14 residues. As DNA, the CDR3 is TGTGCCATCAGTGACAGGGCCGGGCACGGGGAGCTGTTTTTT. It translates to CAISDRAGHGELFF.

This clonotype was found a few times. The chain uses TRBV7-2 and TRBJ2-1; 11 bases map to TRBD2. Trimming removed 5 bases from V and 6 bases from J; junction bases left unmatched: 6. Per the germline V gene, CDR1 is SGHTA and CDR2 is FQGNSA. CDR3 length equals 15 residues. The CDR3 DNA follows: TGTGCCAGCAGCATAACTAGCGGGAGTGGCAATGAGCAGTTCTTC. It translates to CASSITSGSGNEQFF.

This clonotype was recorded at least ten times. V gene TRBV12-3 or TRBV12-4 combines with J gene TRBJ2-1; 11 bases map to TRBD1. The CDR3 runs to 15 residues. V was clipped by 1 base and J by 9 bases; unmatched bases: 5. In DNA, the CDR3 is TGTGCCAGCAGTTTAGTAGGACAGGGGGCAGGTGAGCAGTTCTTC. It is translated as CASSLVGQGAGEQFF.

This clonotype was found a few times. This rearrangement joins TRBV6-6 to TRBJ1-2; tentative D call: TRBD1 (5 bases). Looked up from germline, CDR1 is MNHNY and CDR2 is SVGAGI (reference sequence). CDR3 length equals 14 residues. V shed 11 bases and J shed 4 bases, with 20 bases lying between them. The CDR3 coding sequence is TGTGCCTGCCAGGTCGGGGGAACCCCCTATGGCTACACCTTC. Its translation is CACQVGGTPYGYTF.

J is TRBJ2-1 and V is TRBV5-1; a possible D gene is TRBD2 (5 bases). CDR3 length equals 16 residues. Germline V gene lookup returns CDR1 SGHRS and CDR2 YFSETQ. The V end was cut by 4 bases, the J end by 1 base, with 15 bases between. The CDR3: CASSQAGGRSYNEQFF. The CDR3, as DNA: TGCGCCAGCAGCCAGGCCGGAGGAAGGTCCTACAATGAGCAGTTCTTC.

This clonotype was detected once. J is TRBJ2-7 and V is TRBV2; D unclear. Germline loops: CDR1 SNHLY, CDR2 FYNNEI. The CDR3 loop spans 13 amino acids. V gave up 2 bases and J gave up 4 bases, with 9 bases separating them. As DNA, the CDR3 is TGTGCCAGCAGTGAATATTCAGTGTACGAGCAGTACTTC. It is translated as CASSEYSVYEQYF.

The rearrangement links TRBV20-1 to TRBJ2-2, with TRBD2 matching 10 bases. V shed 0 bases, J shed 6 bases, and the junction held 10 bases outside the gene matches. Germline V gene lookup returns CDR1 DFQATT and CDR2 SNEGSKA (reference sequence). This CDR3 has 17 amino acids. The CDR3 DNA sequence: TGCAGTGCTAGAGATCCCCGACTAGCGGGTCCCTCCGGGGAGCTGTTTTTT. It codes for CSARDPRLAGPSGELFF.

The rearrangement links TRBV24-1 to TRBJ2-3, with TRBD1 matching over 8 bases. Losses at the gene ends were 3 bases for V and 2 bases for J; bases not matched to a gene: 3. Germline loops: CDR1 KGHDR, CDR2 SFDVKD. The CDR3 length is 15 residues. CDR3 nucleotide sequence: TGTGCCACCAGTGATCAGGGGGCCTCCACAGATACGCAGTATTTT. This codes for CATSDQGASTDTQYF.

The chain's CDR3 is CASSLASTSENEQFF. The CDR3 nucleotides read TGTGCCAGCAGCTTAGCCTCGACTAGCGAGAATGAGCAGTTCTTC. The chain joins TRBV11-3 to TRBJ2-1; the match to TRBD2 covers 8 bases. CDR1 is SGHNT and CDR2 is YENEEA in the germline V gene. The CDR3 spans 15 residues. Trimming cost V 1 base and J 7 bases; bases outside gene matches: 6.

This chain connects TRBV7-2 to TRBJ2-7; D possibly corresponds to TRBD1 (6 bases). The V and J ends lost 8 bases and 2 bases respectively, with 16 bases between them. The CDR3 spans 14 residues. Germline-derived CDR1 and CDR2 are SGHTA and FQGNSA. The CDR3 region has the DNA TGTGCCAGCGGCCCAGAACAGGGACCCTACGAGCAGTACTTC. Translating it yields CASGPEQGPYEQYF.

The CDR3 loop is CSVATGGYNEQFF. The CDR3 DNA reads TGCAGCGTTGCGACAGGGGGATACAATGAGCAGTTCTTC. The chain employs TRBV29-1 and TRBJ2-1; TRBD1 agrees at 9 bases. The CDR3 runs 13 residues. J lost 4 bases, V lost 4 bases, and 2 bases had no gene match. The germline gives CDR1 SQVTM, CDR2 ANQGSEA.

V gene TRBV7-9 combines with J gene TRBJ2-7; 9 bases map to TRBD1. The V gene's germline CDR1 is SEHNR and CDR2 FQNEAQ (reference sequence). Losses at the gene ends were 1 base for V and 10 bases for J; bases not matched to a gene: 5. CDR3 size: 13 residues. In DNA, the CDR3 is TGTGCCAGCAGCTTAGTGGGACAGGGCCTACAGTACTTC. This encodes CASSLVGQGLQYF. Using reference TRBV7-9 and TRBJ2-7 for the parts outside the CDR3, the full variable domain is DTGVSQNPRHKITKRGQNVTFRCDPISEHNRLYWYRQTLGQGPEFLTYFQNEAQLEKSRLLSDRFSAERPKGSFSTLEIQRTEQGDSAMYLCASSLVGQGLQYFGPGTRLTVT.